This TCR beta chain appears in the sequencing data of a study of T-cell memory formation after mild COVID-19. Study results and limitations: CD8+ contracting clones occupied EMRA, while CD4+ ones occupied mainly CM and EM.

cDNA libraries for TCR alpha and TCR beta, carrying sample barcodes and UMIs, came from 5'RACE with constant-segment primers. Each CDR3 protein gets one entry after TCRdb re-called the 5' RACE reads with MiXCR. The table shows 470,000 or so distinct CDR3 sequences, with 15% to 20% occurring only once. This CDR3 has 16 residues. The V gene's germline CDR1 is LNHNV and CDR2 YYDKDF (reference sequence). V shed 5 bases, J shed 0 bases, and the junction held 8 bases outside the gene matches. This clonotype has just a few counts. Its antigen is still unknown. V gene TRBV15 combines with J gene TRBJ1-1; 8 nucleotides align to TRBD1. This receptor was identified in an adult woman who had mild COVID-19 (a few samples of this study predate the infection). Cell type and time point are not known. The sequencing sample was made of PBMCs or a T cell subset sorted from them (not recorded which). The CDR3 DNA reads TGTGCCACCAGCGGCAACAGGGGGATATTGAACACTGAAGCTTTCTTT. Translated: CATSGNRGILNTEAFF.